This record looks at one T cell receptor (beta chain) sequence and its context. Participants, about 18 to 90 years old, spanned more than 20 US areas. Membership in each cohort depended on participant-reported clinical history. Study processing details: It was from reference gene primer amplification that nucleated cell counts were estimated. Produced via immunoSEQ multiplex PCR; TCRdb's table is partial and in-frame only. The V and J calls and the clone size are those of that table, but D and trimming were determined from the DNA. The table shows around 140,000 clones, with nearly 85% occurring only once. This sample was included in a study of blood T cell repertoires in COVID-19. Study details: Sites in the United States, Italy and Spain provided acute and convalescent COVID-19 samples.

V lost 7 bases and J 3 bases, leaving 28 bases between the germline ends. The CDR3 has 18 residues. Germline V gives CDR1 SNHLY, CDR2 FYNNEI. The material sequenced was PBMCs or T cells enriched from blood (not recorded which). The chain uses TRBV2 and TRBJ2-7; the D call may be TRBD1 or TRBD2 (10 bases each). The TCR sequence derives from a man aged 50-60 years in a cohort exposed to, infected with or recovered from COVID-19 (not recorded which). In DNA, the CDR3 is TGTGCCAGCACTGGTGACAGGGGGCTAGCGGGAGTATACTACGAGCAGTACTTC. This encodes CASTGDRGLAGVYYEQYF.